This section outlines one T cell receptor (beta chain) sequence together with its context. One end of the junction fails to match germline, which may point to a read error. The data are from a study of Ad26.COV2.S vaccination and SARS-CoV-2 variants. The repertoire was sequenced with immunoSEQ multiplex PCR; TCRdb's copy has only in-frame clones and lacks some. The sample has roughly 350,000 clones, roughly nine tenths seen once. This CDR3 contains 16 residues. Germline values: CDR1 SSHAT, CDR2 FNYEAQ (reference sequence). Described treatment: around 19 received Ad26.COV2.S at low or high dose, single or two shots; roughly 5 received placebo; per-sample allocation not given. The samples date from day 63 after the first vaccine or placebo injection.

This clonotype was sampled from a person aged 18-60 years who received the Ad26.COV2.S COVID-19 vaccine or a placebo. The rearrangement uses TRBV7-7 and TRBJ2-2, with 8 bases lining up with TRBD2. This material consisted of peripheral blood, taken in a trial of Ad26.COV2.S vaccine versus placebo. The CDR3: CASTASGGELTGELFF. The CDR3 bases are TGTGCTAGCACCGCCAGCGGGGGAGAGCTCACCGGGGAGCTGTTTTTT.